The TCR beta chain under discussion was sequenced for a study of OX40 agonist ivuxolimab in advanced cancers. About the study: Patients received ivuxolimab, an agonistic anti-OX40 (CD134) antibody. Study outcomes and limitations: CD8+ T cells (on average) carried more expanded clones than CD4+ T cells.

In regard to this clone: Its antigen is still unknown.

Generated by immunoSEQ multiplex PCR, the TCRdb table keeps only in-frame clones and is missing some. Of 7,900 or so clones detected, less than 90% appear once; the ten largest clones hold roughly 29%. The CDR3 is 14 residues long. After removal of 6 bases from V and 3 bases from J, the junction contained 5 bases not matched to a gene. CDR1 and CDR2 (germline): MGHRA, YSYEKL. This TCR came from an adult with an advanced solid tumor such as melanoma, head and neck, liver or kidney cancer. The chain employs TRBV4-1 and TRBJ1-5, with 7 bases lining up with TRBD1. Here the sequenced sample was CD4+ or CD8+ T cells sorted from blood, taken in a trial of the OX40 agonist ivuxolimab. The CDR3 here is CASSGQVTNQPQHF. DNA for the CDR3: TGCGCCAGCAGTGGACAGGTGACCAATCAGCCCCAGCATTTT.